These 2 T cell receptor beta chains were sequenced from one sample in a study of blood T cell repertoires in COVID-19. Assay used: immunoSEQ multiplex PCR; TCRdb lists only in-frame clones, some missing. The sample lists around 220,000 clones, roughly three quarters seen once, with around 4.1% in the top ten. Sequencing used peripheral blood. These receptors were taken from a woman between 40 and 55 years old with active or convalescent COVID-19.

This rearrangement joins TRBV9 to TRBJ1-2; 10 positions agree with TRBD1. J was trimmed by 1 base and V by 5 bases; bases with no gene match: 17. Germline V gene data show CDR1 as SGDLS and CDR2 as YYNGEE. This CDR3 is 19 amino acids long. The DNA for the CDR3 is TGTGCCAGCAGTTTTTCGAACCGGGACAGGGGATGGCATAACTATGGCTACACCTTC. As protein: CASSFSNRDRGWHNYGYTF. The full variable domain, completed using reference TRBV9 and TRBJ1-2, is DSGVTQTPKHLITATGQRVTLRCSPRSGDLSVYWYQQSLDQGLQFLIQYYNGEERAKGNILERFSAQQFPDLHSELNLSSLELGDSALYFCASSFSNRDRGWHNYGYTFGSGTRLTVV.

The chain is built from TRBV7-9 and TRBJ1-2; 9 bases are a match to TRBD1. The CDR3 is made up of 15 amino acids. Germline CDR1 reads SEHNR; CDR2 reads FQNEAQ (reference sequence). The V gene end was trimmed by 1 base and the J gene end by 5 bases; junction bases not matched to a gene: 5. The CDR3: CASSLGQGGWYGYTF. The CDR3 coding sequence is TGTGCCAGCAGCTTAGGACAGGGGGGCTGGTATGGCTACACCTTC.